Below, 19 T cell receptor beta chains from the same sample are listed, as sequenced in a study of T-cell reconstitution after alpha-beta-depleted transplantation in children. Researchers prepared the TCRbeta library using unique molecular identifiers, the study reports. MiXCR, run by TCRdb on the PCR reads, gives a single entry per CDR3 protein. In the table there are 260,000 or so distinct CDR3 sequences, around 12% of which are singletons. Material: PBMCs from the stem cell graft donor, obtained from the stem cell graft. These receptors came from a human donor who donated a stem cell graft to a child with acute lymphoblastic leukemia.

This clonotype was observed many times. This chain connects TRBV25-1 to TRBJ2-7, with D hard to call. Germline V gene lookup returns CDR1 MGHDK and CDR2 SYGVNS. Between the trimmed V and J ends, which lost 6 bases and 4 bases, there was a span of 10 bases. This CDR3 region has 12 residues. The CDR3 DNA is TGTGCCAGCAGCGTCACTGAATACGAGCAGTACTTC. Its protein product is CASSVTEYEQYF.

On this clonotype: A read error may be the cause here, since a much bigger clone is one base away. The rearrangement joins TRBV28 to TRBJ2-7, with D perhaps matching TRBD1 or TRBD2 (5 bases each). The CDR3 is 11 residues long. The V end was cut by 5 bases, the J end by 10 bases, with 12 bases between. Germline-derived CDR1 and CDR2 are MDHEN and SYDVKM. The CDR3 is CASSPMRDQYF. The CDR3 DNA reads TGTGCCAGCAGTCCCATGAGGGACCAGTACTTC.

In this sample, this clonotype turned up many times. The V gene is TRBV5-6, the J gene TRBJ2-1, with D uncertain. V was trimmed by 1 base and J by 4 bases, leaving 6 bases between them. The CDR3 runs 13 residues. CDR1 SGHDT and CDR2 YYEEEE come from the germline V gene. The CDR3 here is CASSLTTYNEQFF. The CDR3 nucleotides read TGTGCCAGCAGCTTGACGACTTACAATGAGCAGTTCTTC.

A word on this clonotype: A much more abundant neighbour one base away suggests this may be a read error. The chain links TRBV10-3 to TRBJ2-2; D is possibly TRBD1 or TRBD2 (5 bases each). The CDR3 covers 14 residues. Germline CDR1 is ENHRY and CDR2 is SYGVKD. V lost 10 bases, J lost 7 bases, and 19 bases lay in between. The CDR3 DNA follows: TGTGCCACCCTCGCACGGGGCGAGGGCGGGGAGCTGTTTTTT. Translated: CATLARGEGGELFF.

This clonotype showed up many times. The rearrangement links TRBV30 to TRBJ1-1; D unresolved. V was clipped by 5 bases and J by 1 base, with 11 bases between them. Germline V CDR1 and CDR2: GTSNPN, SVGIG (reference sequence). The CDR3 contains 13 residues. CDR3 DNA sequence: TGTGCCTGGGTTCGGTACGGGAACACTGAAGCTTTCTTT. This encodes CAWVRYGNTEAFF.

This clonotype was counted at least ten times. In DNA, the CDR3 is TGCGCCAGCAGCCCAGCGGGAGGTACCTACGAGCAGTACTTC. Its translation: CASSPAGGTYEQYF. The rearrangement joins TRBV4-3 to TRBJ2-7, with 9 positions matching TRBD2. The length of the CDR3 is 14 residues. V lost 4 bases to trimming and J lost 2 bases; unmatched junction nucleotides: 3. Looked up from germline, CDR1 is LGHNA and CDR2 is YSLEER.

This clonotype was seen many times. The chain carries TRBV20-1 and TRBJ2-3; D possibly matches TRBD1 or TRBD2 (5 bases each). This CDR3 is built from 12 residues. The V gene lost 6 bases and the J gene lost 5 bases, with 12 bases spanning the gap. Germline V lookup: CDR1 DFQATT, CDR2 SNEGSKA (reference sequence). CDR3 amino acids: CSAGQGEDTQYF. CDR3 coding DNA: TGCAGTGCGGGTCAGGGAGAAGATACGCAGTATTTT.

In its sample, this clonotype was seen many times. The chain combines TRBV14 with TRBJ2-3, with 7 bases matching TRBD2. Germline trimming cut 5 bases from V and 4 bases from J; bases unmatched to any gene: 9. This CDR3 is built from 15 residues. Germline loops: CDR1 SGHDN, CDR2 FVKESK. The CDR3, as DNA: TGTGCCAGCAGCACCGGGACTAACGAACCAGATACGCAGTATTTT. Translation gives CASSTGTNEPDTQYF.

This clonotype was picked up many times. The gene calls are TRBV3-1 and TRBJ2-7; D might be TRBD1 (5 bases). Germline assignment: CDR1 LGHDT and CDR2 YNNKEL (reference sequence). This CDR3 region has 13 residues. V shed 2 bases and J shed 3 bases, with 8 bases lying between them. CDR3: CASSQRGYYEQYF. The CDR3 DNA is TGTGCCAGCAGCCAAAGGGGCTACTACGAGCAGTACTTC.

The chain couples TRBV7-9 to TRBJ2-2; TRBD2 might be the D (7 bases). The V end was cut by 3 bases, the J end by 0 bases, with 8 bases between. There are 15 residues in the CDR3. Germline lookup yields CDR1 SEHNR and CDR2 FQNEAQ (reference sequence). The CDR3, as DNA: TGTGCCAGCAGCTTCGGGGGGCCGAACACCGGGGAGCTGTTTTTT. Translation: CASSFGGPNTGELFF.

This clonotype was picked up many times. The gene calls are TRBV19 and TRBJ2-6; tentative D call: TRBD2 (5 bases). V was trimmed by 9 bases and J by 2 bases, leaving 5 bases between them. Looked up from germline, CDR1 is LNHDA and CDR2 is SQIVND (reference sequence). This CDR3 comprises 12 residues. The CDR3 DNA is TGTGCCAGGGAGGCTGGGGCCAACGTCCTGACTTTC. Protein sequence: CAREAGANVLTF.

There are many counts of this clonotype. The chain is built from TRBV20-1 and TRBJ2-1; D may be TRBD1 (5 bases). V was clipped by 4 bases and J by 7 bases, with 20 bases between them. Germline loops: CDR1 DFQATT, CDR2 SNEGSKA (reference sequence). The CDR3 has 15 amino acids. CDR3 coding DNA: TGCAGTGCTACTAAGGTCCTCGGACACCTTAATGAGCAGTTCTTC. Its translation: CSATKVLGHLNEQFF.

This clonotype occurred many times. The V gene is TRBV5-5, the J gene TRBJ2-3; 7 nucleotides line up with TRBD2. This CDR3 has 14 residues. CDR1 is SGHKS and CDR2 is YYEKEE in the germline V gene (reference sequence). J lost 8 bases, V lost 4 bases, and 10 bases had no gene match. In DNA, the CDR3 is TGTGCCAGCAGCCAGCCCGGACTAGGCGGTACGCAGTATTTT. It specifies CASSQPGLGGTQYF.

This clonotype was seen many times. The chain carries TRBV5-1 and TRBJ1-1; 9 bases line up with TRBD1. After removal of 5 bases from V and 8 bases from J, the junction contained 7 bases not matched to a gene. Germline-derived CDR1 and CDR2 are SGHRS and YFSETQ. The CDR3 is 13 residues long. In DNA form, the CDR3 reads TGCGCCAGCAGACTATCGACAGGGGGAGAAGCTTTCTTT. Its protein is CASRLSTGGEAFF. Looking up the rest from reference TRBV5-1 and TRBJ1-1 gives the full variable domain: KAGVTQTPRYLIKTRGQQVTLSCSPISGHRSVSWYQQTPGQGLQFLFEYFSETQRNKGNFPGRFSGRQFSNSRSEMNVSTLELGDSALYLCASRLSTGGEAFFGQGTRLTVV.

This clonotype appeared many times. CDR3 nucleotides: TGTGCCAGCGGCTCCCACAGGACTAGCGGGGGCCATAACACCGGGGAGCTGTTTTTT. Residues: CASGSHRTSGGHNTGELFF. This chain connects TRBV27 to TRBJ2-2, with TRBD2 matching over 13 bases. The V gene end was trimmed by 8 bases and the J gene end by 2 bases; junction bases not matched to a gene: 14. This CDR3 is 19 amino acids long. Per germline, CDR1 MNHEY and CDR2 SMNVEV (reference sequence).

This sequence joins TRBV6-1 and TRBJ2-5, with a possible D match to TRBD2 (5 bases). Trimming stripped 6 bases from V and 7 bases from J, with 21 bases between. The CDR3 loop spans 15 amino acids. Germline assignment: CDR1 MNHNS and CDR2 SASEGT. The chain's CDR3 is CASRGELAVVGTQYF. The CDR3 region has the DNA TGTGCCAGCAGGGGAGAACTCGCCGTTGTGGGGACCCAGTACTTC.

This clonotype was seen repeatedly, ten times or more. V usage is TRBV5-1 and J usage is TRBJ2-2; D gene unclear. Germline V gene sequence: CDR1 SGHRS, CDR2 YFSETQ. The CDR3 is 13 amino acids. Deletions cut 0 bases from V and 7 bases from J, with 7 bases between. CDR3 residues: CASSLGHLGELFF. The CDR3 bases are TGCGCCAGCAGCTTGGGACATCTCGGGGAGCTGTTTTTT.

This clonotype was detected many times. The V gene is TRBV20-1, the J gene TRBJ1-6; TRBD1 matches 10 bases. Germline assignment: CDR1 DFQATT and CDR2 SNEGSKA (reference sequence). This CDR3 comprises 15 residues. The ends lost 6 bases at V and 10 bases at J; junction bases unmatched: 12. Here the CDR3 reads CSAQTPGQGNSPLHF. The CDR3 DNA follows: TGCAGTGCACAGACCCCGGGACAGGGGAACTCACCCCTCCACTTT.

This clonotype was observed at least ten times. This chain uses TRBV10-3 with TRBJ2-4; 10 positions agree with TRBD2. With 0 bases clipped from V and 5 bases from J, the junction kept 4 bases outside the gene matches. This CDR3 region has 16 residues. CDR1 is ENHRY and CDR2 is SYGVKD in the germline V gene. The CDR3 here is CAISESERGGENIQYF. For the CDR3, the DNA is TGTGCCATCAGTGAGTCTGAGCGGGGGGGCGAAAACATTCAGTACTTC.